The rows below give T cell receptor beta chains drawn from one sample of a study of shared clonotypes between healthy human individuals. Some clones are missing from TCRdb's copy, which holds only in-frame ones; the method was immunoSEQ multiplex PCR. Of roughly 450,000 clones detected, approximately 79% appear once; the ten largest clones hold over 10%. The sample was PBMCs. Receptor source: a woman in her 40s in good health. Some clones in this sample may be carry-over from other donors' samples. CDR3s include the opening cysteine and the closing phenylalanine or tryptophan. The D gene is left open where the match is weak. Expanded clones are given a class, and other clones once, few, many or no size at all.

>TRBV6-1|TRBJ2-2|.|.
TGTGCCAGCAGCGTAGGGTGGGAGGCGGCCGGGGAGCTGTTTTTT
CASSVGWEAAGELFF
>TRBV13|TRBJ2-7|.|.
TGTGCCAGCAGCTTAGAAGTCGGGGAAGAGAACCCCCACGAGCAGTACTTC
CASSLEVGEENPHEQYF
>TRBV10-3|TRBJ2-2|few|TRBD2
TGTGCCATCAAGGCGGGAGAAGTTTCCGGGGAGCTGTTTTTT
CAIKAGEVSGELFF
>TRBV10-3|TRBJ2-1|.|.
TGTGCCATCAGTGGGGGACTCGACAATGAGCAGTTCTTC
CAISGGLDNEQFF
>TRBV4-1|TRBJ1-4|.|TRBD1
TGCGCCAGCAGCCAAGAATGGGACAGGGACGAAAAACTGTTTTTT
CASSQEWDRDEKLFF
>TRBV19|TRBJ2-3|few|TRBD2
TGTGCCAGTAGTATGTTGCTAGCGGGAGTCGATACGCAGTATTTT
CASSMLLAGVDTQYF
>TRBV27|TRBJ2-2|once|TRBD2
TGTGCCAGCAGTTTAAGCCTAGCGGGAGGGTTAGAGGAGCTGTTTTTT
CASSLSLAGGLEELFF
>TRBV11-2|TRBJ1-1|many|.
TGTGCCAGCAGCTTAGAGCGAGGGTCTGAAGCTTTCTTT
CASSLERGSEAFF
>TRBV2|TRBJ1-6|.|.
TGTGCCAGCACTCGGTCATATAATTCACCCCTCCACTTT
CASTRSYNSPLHF
>TRBV30|TRBJ2-7|.|.
TGTGCCTGTGCACAGGGAGTGGGTCACGAGCAGTACTTC
CACAQGVGHEQYF
>TRBV11-2|TRBJ2-7|.|TRBD2
TGTGCCAGCAGCCAGCGGGGGCCCTACGAGCAGTACTTC
CASSQRGPYEQYF
>TRBV29-1|TRBJ2-3|.|TRBD2
TGCAGCGTTAACGGACTAGCGGGAACAGATACGCAGTATTTT
CSVNGLAGTDTQYF
>TRBV28|TRBJ2-3|many|.
TGTGCCAGCAGTACACGACCATTCCGCACAGATACGCAGTATTTT
CASSTRPFRTDTQYF
>TRBV2|TRBJ2-6|.|.
TGTGCCAGCTACCCCAGGAGTGCTGGGGCCAACGTCCTGACTTTC
CASYPRSAGANVLTF
>TRBV19|TRBJ1-1|.|.
TGTGCCAGTAGTCCGAATAGGGCCACTGAAGCTTTCTTT
CASSPNRATEAFF
>TRBV19|TRBJ2-7|.|.
TGTGCCAGTAGTATTGGGCAGGCGACCTACGAGCAGTACTTC
CASSIGQATYEQYF
>TRBV9|TRBJ2-5|.|TRBD1
TGTGCCAGCAACCAGGGGGAAGAGACCCAGTACTTC
CASNQGEETQYF
>TRBV4-3|TRBJ2-3|.|.
TGCGCCAGCAGCCAAGACCTACACACAGATACGCAGTATTTT
CASSQDLHTDTQYF
>TRBV5-8|TRBJ2-6|few|.
TGTGCCAGCAGCTCCAGGGTATCTGGGGCCAACGTCCTGACTTTC
CASSSRVSGANVLTF
>TRBV5-1|TRBJ2-7|.|TRBD2
TGCGCCAGCAGCCCTTCTAGCGGACACCACTACGAGCAGTACTTC
CASSPSSGHHYEQYF
>TRBV7-8|TRBJ1-1|.|.
TGTGCCAGCAGCTTAATGAGGCCCAGCACTGAAGCTTTCTTT
CASSLMRPSTEAFF
>TRBV19|TRBJ2-1|.|.
TGTGCCAGTAGTATGGTGGGCTTGAGGCAGTTCTTC
CASSMVGLRQFF
>TRBV9|TRBJ2-3|.|TRBD2
TGTGCCAGCAGCACGGGACTAGCGGGAGTTGAAGATACGCAGTATTTT
CASSTGLAGVEDTQYF
>TRBV11-3|TRBJ2-1|.|.
TGTGCCAGCAGCTTAGTAGGGTTCCATGAGCAGTTCTTC
CASSLVGFHEQFF
>TRBV7-8|TRBJ2-3|few|TRBD1
TGTGCCAGCAGCTTACCTATGAGAAACAGGGGGGATACGCAGTATTTT
CASSLPMRNRGDTQYF
>TRBV7-9|TRBJ2-1|.|.
TGTGCCAGCAGCCCCACTAGGAGCTCCTACAATGAGCAGTTCTTC
CASSPTRSSYNEQFF
>TRBV7-2|TRBJ2-4|once|.
TGTGCCAGCAGCTTAGGGGGGGTGAACATTCAGTACTTC
CASSLGGVNIQYF
>TRBV6-1|TRBJ2-7|.|.
TGTGCCAGCACCCAGTCGTTTCCAGCCTACGAGCAGTACTTC
CASTQSFPAYEQYF
>TRBV15|TRBJ1-5|.|.
TGTGCCACCAGCAAGGGACGCCGTCCCCAGCATTTT
CATSKGRRPQHF
>TRBV6-1|TRBJ2-7|.|.
TGTGCCAGCAGTGAATTTCCCGGCAGCTCCTACGAGCAGTACTTC
CASSEFPGSSYEQYF
>TRBV5-1|TRBJ2-5|.|TRBD2
TGCGCCAGCAGCTTCACCCTAGCGGAAGAGACCCAGTACTTC
CASSFTLAEETQYF
>TRBV28|TRBJ1-2|few|.
TGTGCCAGCAGTTCGGGCGTATATGGCTATGGCTACACCTTC
CASSSGVYGYGYTF
>TRBV4-1|TRBJ2-3|.|.
TGCGCCAGCAGCCAATGGCAGAGCACAGATACGCAGTATTTT
CASSQWQSTDTQYF
>TRBV19|TRBJ2-2|.|.
TGTGCCGCCGGGTTCGTAGCCGGGGAGCTGTTTTTT
CAAGFVAGELFF
>TRBV18|TRBJ2-7|.|.
TGTGCCAGCTCACCACTGGGACACGGGGAGGTGCAGTACTTC
CASSPLGHGEVQYF
>TRBV11-3|TRBJ2-5|.|.
TGTGCCAGCAGCCTGACAACAGGGAAAGAGACCCAGTACTTC
CASSLTTGKETQYF
>TRBV19|TRBJ2-3|.|.
TGTGCCAGCTCAACCACAGATACGCAGTATTTT
CASSTTDTQYF
>TRBV28|TRBJ2-1|.|TRBD2
TGTGCCAGCATCGGGACTACCAATGAGCAGTTCTTC
CASIGTTNEQFF
>TRBV5-6|TRBJ1-3|.|.
TGTGCCAGCAGTACAGGGTCCGGAAACACCATATATTTT
CASSTGSGNTIYF
>TRBV14|TRBJ2-6|.|.
TGTGCCAGCAGCCGGGGCTGGGCCAGGGTTCGTTCTGGGGCCAACGTCCTGACTTTC
CASSRGWARVRSGANVLTF
>TRBV5-1|TRBJ1-1|medium-sized|.
TGCGCCAGCAGCAGGCTGACAGGGAACACTGAAGCTTTCTTT
CASSRLTGNTEAFF
>TRBV5-1|TRBJ2-4|.|.
TGCGCCAGCAGCTTGGAAACAGCCAAAAACATTCAGTACTTC
CASSLETAKNIQYF
>TRBV5-1|TRBJ2-1|.|.
TGCGCCAGCAGCTTGGTATTAGGGTGGTCCTACAATGAGCAGTTCTTC
CASSLVLGWSYNEQFF
>TRBV6-1|TRBJ1-2|few|.
TGTGCCAGCAGTGACGCGACTAACTATGGCTACACCTTC
CASSDATNYGYTF
>TRBV9|TRBJ2-1|once|.
TGTGCCAGCAGCGCCCTAGTAGGGGAGCAGTTCTTC
CASSALVGEQFF
>TRBV5-1|TRBJ1-4|.|.
TGCGCCAGCAGCCCGGGACTCGATGAAAAACTGTTTTTT
CASSPGLDEKLFF
>TRBV5-1|TRBJ1-2|.|TRBD1
TGCGCCAGCAGCACGGGACAGGGGGCTGATGGCTACACCTTC
CASSTGQGADGYTF
>TRBV9|TRBJ2-1|.|.
TGTGCCAGCAGCTCAAGAGGAGGGGGCGCAAAGGGTGAGCAGTTCTTC
CASSSRGGGAKGEQFF
>TRBV6-5|TRBJ2-7|.|.
TGTGCCAGCAGTTACTCGGGGCTGAGCTCCTACGAGCAGTACTTC
CASSYSGLSSYEQYF
>TRBV27|TRBJ2-1|.|TRBD2
TGTGCCAGCATACTAGCGGGAGCTGTCGGTGAGCAGTTCTTC
CASILAGAVGEQFF
>TRBV19|TRBJ1-4|.|TRBD1
TGTGCCAGTAGTATAGTGCCGGGACAGGGGATGGAAAAACTGTTTTTT
CASSIVPGQGMEKLFF
>TRBV10-2|TRBJ1-3|.|.
TGCGCCAGCAGTGATGGGGGACTCAGCTCTGGAAACACCATATATTTT
CASSDGGLSSGNTIYF